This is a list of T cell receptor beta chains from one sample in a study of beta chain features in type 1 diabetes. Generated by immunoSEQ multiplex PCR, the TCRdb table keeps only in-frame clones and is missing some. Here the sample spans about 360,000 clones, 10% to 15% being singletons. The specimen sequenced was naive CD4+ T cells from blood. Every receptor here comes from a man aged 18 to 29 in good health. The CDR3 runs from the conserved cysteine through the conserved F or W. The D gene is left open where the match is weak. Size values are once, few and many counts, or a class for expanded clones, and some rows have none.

CDR3 DNA: TGTGCCAGCAGCACGTATCTAGCGGGAGAAACCGGGGAGCTGTTTTTT
CDR3 protein: CASSTYLAGETGELFF
J gene: TRBJ2-2
V gene: TRBV9
clone size: .
D gene: TRBD2

CDR3 DNA: TGCAGCGTTCACTGGCTAGCGGGGGGGGGAGATACGCAGTATTTT
CDR3 protein: CSVHWLAGGGDTQYF
J gene: TRBJ2-3
V gene: TRBV29-1
clone size: .
D gene: TRBD2

CDR3 DNA: TGCGCCAGCAGCCAAGAGGTGGGGGCGGTCTATGGCTACACCTTC
CDR3 protein: CASSQEVGAVYGYTF
J gene: TRBJ1-2
V gene: TRBV4-1
clone size: few
D gene: .

CDR3 DNA: TGTGCCTGGAGTAAGGGGCCCATTCAGCCCCAGCATTTT
CDR3 protein: CAWSKGPIQPQHF
J gene: TRBJ1-5
V gene: TRBV30
clone size: .
D gene: .

CDR3 DNA: TGTGCCAGCAGCCCGTGGGGCCGTGAAAAACTGTTTTTT
CDR3 protein: CASSPWGREKLFF
J gene: TRBJ1-4
V gene: TRBV27
clone size: .
D gene: .

CDR3 DNA: TGCGCCAGCCGGACGGGGAAGCTAGGGGCTTTCTTT
CDR3 protein: CASRTGKLGAFF
J gene: TRBJ1-1
V gene: TRBV5-1
clone size: .
D gene: .

CDR3 DNA: TGCGCCAGCAGCTTGGATGGCTCCGGGGTTGGCTACACCTTC
CDR3 protein: CASSLDGSGVGYTF
J gene: TRBJ1-2
V gene: TRBV5-1
clone size: few
D gene: .

CDR3 DNA: TGTGCCAGTAGTACCCTTGGGGGCGGGAGGGTTAATGAGCAGTTCTTC
CDR3 protein: CASSTLGGGRVNEQFF
J gene: TRBJ2-1
V gene: TRBV19
clone size: few
D gene: TRBD2

CDR3 DNA: TGTGCCAGCAGCCAGGGACAGGATAACACTGAAGCTTTCTTT
CDR3 protein: CASSQGQDNTEAFF
J gene: TRBJ1-1
V gene: TRBV5-4
clone size: .
D gene: TRBD1

CDR3 DNA: TGTGCCAGCAGTTACTCAGGGGTGCGCGAGCAGTACTTC
CDR3 protein: CASSYSGVREQYF
J gene: TRBJ2-7
V gene: TRBV6-5
clone size: .
D gene: .

CDR3 DNA: TGTGCCAGCAGAGGACTAGCGGGATCGTACCAAGAGACCCAGTACTTC
CDR3 protein: CASRGLAGSYQETQYF
J gene: TRBJ2-5
V gene: TRBV28
clone size: .
D gene: TRBD2

CDR3 DNA: TGTGCCAGCAGCTTATCAGGCTCCCAAGAGACCCAGTACTTC
CDR3 protein: CASSLSGSQETQYF
J gene: TRBJ2-5
V gene: TRBV7-9
clone size: few
D gene: .

CDR3 DNA: TGTGCCAGCAGCCCGACGGGTTTTTATCAGCCCCAGCATTTT
CDR3 protein: CASSPTGFYQPQHF
J gene: TRBJ1-5
V gene: TRBV28
clone size: .
D gene: .

CDR3 DNA: TGTGCCAGCAGCCCAGCTAGCGGGAGCACAGATACGCAGTATTTT
CDR3 protein: CASSPASGSTDTQYF
J gene: TRBJ2-3
V gene: TRBV7-2
clone size: .
D gene: TRBD2

CDR3 DNA: TGTGCCTGGAGTGGACAGGGAGGTAATTCACCCCTCCACTTT
CDR3 protein: CAWSGQGGNSPLHF
J gene: TRBJ1-6
V gene: TRBV30
clone size: few
D gene: TRBD1

CDR3 DNA: TGCGCCAGCAGTGCGGGACAGAAAGGAGACATTCAGTACTTC
CDR3 protein: CASSAGQKGDIQYF
J gene: TRBJ2-4
V gene: TRBV5-1
clone size: many
D gene: .

CDR3 DNA: TGTGCCTGGAGTGGGAGGGCCACCGGGGAGCTGTCTTTT
CDR3 protein: CAWSGRATGELSF
J gene: TRBJ2-2
V gene: TRBV30
clone size: few
D gene: .

CDR3 DNA: TGTGCCAGCAGCCGGGCGGGGGCCAGAGGCTACACCTTC
CDR3 protein: CASSRAGARGYTF
J gene: TRBJ1-2
V gene: TRBV5-4
clone size: .
D gene: .